Sequencing of this TCR beta chain was carried out in a study of beta chain features in type 1 diabetes. Reverse transcribing all isolated RNA meant expressed TCRB transcripts were sequenced. Method: immunoSEQ multiplex PCR; TCRdb's copy keeps in-frame clones and lacks some. Among 390,000 or so clones listed, 14% were seen once. Deletions cut 4 bases from V and 0 bases from J, with 7 bases between. From germline, CDR1 is MNHEY and CDR2 SMNVEV (reference sequence). CDR3 length: 15 residues. This receptor was obtained from a man aged 25-45 years in good health. Sequenced: naive CD4+ T cells from blood. The gene calls are TRBV27 and TRBJ1-6; D is unresolved. CDR3 bases: TGTGCCAGCAGTTCCTCCAGCTCCTATAATTCACCCCTCCACTTT. This sequence encodes CASSSSSSYNSPLHF.